The T cell receptor beta chain described here comes from a study of OX40 agonist ivuxolimab in advanced cancers. Study at large: Patients received intravenous ivuxolimab every 2 weeks at 0.01 to 10 mg/kg. General study points: Patients with a partial response at 0.1-3.0 mg/kg had among the lowest clonal expansion. Mean expanded clone counts were higher in CD8+ than CD4+ T cells. The investigators did not determine what antigen specificity the expanded peripheral T cells had.

Assay: immunoSEQ multiplex PCR; the TCRdb copy retains only in-frame clones and omits some. The data show about 86,000 clones, with 80% to 90% seen just once and about 0.2% held by the top ten. About this clone itself: Its antigen is as yet unknown.

This CDR3 is 14 amino acids long. The germline CDR1 and CDR2 sequences are ENHRY and SYGVKD. V lost 6 bases to trimming and J lost 4 bases; unmatched junction nucleotides: 4. The source of this sequence is an adult with an advanced solid tumor such as melanoma, head and neck, liver or kidney cancer. The sequencing here drew on CD4+ or CD8+ T cells sorted from blood, taken in a trial of the OX40 agonist ivuxolimab. V usage is TRBV10-3 and J usage is TRBJ1-2; 11 bases match TRBD1. The CDR3 nucleotides read TGTGCCATCAGCGCCGGGACAGGGGGCTATGGCTACACCTTC. Translation gives CAISAGTGGYGYTF.